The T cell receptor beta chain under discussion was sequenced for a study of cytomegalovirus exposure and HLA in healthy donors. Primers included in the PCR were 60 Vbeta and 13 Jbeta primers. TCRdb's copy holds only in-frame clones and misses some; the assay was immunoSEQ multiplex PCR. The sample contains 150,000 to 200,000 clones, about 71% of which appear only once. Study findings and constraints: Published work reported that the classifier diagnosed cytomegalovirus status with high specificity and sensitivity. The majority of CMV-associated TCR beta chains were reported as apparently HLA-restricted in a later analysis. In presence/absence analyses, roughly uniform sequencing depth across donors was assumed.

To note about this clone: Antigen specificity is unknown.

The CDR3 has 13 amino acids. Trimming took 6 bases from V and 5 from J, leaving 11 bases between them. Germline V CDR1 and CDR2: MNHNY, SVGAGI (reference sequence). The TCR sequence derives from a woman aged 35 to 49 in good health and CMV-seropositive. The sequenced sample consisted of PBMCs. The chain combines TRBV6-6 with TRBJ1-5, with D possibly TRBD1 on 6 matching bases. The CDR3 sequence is CASRPGVDQPQHF. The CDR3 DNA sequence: TGTGCCAGCAGACCAGGGGTTGATCAGCCCCAGCATTTT.